This T cell receptor beta chain derives from a study of blood T cell repertoires in COVID-19. For the study at large: T cells, B-cell-depleted T cells, or PBMCs supplied cDNA or gDNA.

The protocol was immunoSEQ multiplex PCR, while the TCRdb copy is restricted to in-frame clones and leaves out a portion. This sample has 15,000 to 17,000 clones, with approximately 86% found just once. The CDR3 is made up of 16 amino acids. The germline V gene encodes CDR1 SGHRS and CDR2 YFSETQ. V was pared by 0 bases and J by 6 bases, with 4 bases of the junction left unmatched. This chain connects TRBV5-1 to TRBJ2-3; 13 nucleotides line up with TRBD2. This TCR derives from a man aged 55-75 years with acute or convalescent COVID-19. Material: peripheral blood. CDR3 loop: CASSLGLAGGRDTQYF. The DNA of the CDR3 is TGCGCCAGCAGCTTGGGACTAGCGGGGGGTAGGGATACGCAGTATTTT.